A selection of T cell receptor beta chains follows, all from one sample in a study of spatial heterogeneity in lung cancer. TCRdb ran MiXCR on the 5' RACE reads and lists one entry per CDR3 protein. The data hold about 100,000 distinct CDR3 sequences, with 15% to 20% observed a single time. Specimen: PBMCs, collected at follow-up. The receptor set was obtained from a male donor with early-stage non-small cell lung cancer. The CDR3 runs from the conserved cysteine through the conserved F or W. The D gene is left open where the match is weak. Not all rows give a size; the values are once, few, many and, for expanded clones, a class.

CDR3nt | CDR3aa | j_gene | abundance | d_gene | v_gene
TGCAGCGTTGAGGGCGGACAAGGGAACACTGAAGCTTTCTTT | CSVEGGQGNTEAFF | TRBJ1-1 | once | . | TRBV29-1
TGTGCCAGCTCACCACCGGCCGGACAGGGGGCCGCAACGTTC | CASSPPAGQGAATF | TRBJ2-7 | few | TRBD1 | TRBV18
TGTGCCAGCAGCTTGGGACCAGGGATGGATACGCAGTATTTT | CASSLGPGMDTQYF | TRBJ2-3 | . | . | TRBV5-6
TGTGCCAGCAGCGGCCTACTAGCGGACTCTAGCACAGATACGCAGTATTTT | CASSGLLADSSTDTQYF | TRBJ2-3 | . | TRBD2 | TRBV7-8
TGCGCCAGCAGCGTAGGGACAGGGAGCGAAAAACTGTTTTTT | CASSVGTGSEKLFF | TRBJ1-4 | few | TRBD1 | TRBV5-1
TGTGCCAGTAGGACTATTCAGGGGAGCAATCAGCCCCAGCATTTT | CASRTIQGSNQPQHF | TRBJ1-5 | . | . | TRBV19
TGTGCCAGCAGTGACCCAGGGGACAATGGGGACACTGAAGCTTTCTTT | CASSDPGDNGDTEAFF | TRBJ1-1 | . | . | TRBV12-3/TRBV12-4
TGTGCCACCAGTGATAGGGGGGATTGGACAGATACGCAGTATTTT | CATSDRGDWTDTQYF | TRBJ2-3 | few | . | TRBV24-1
TGTGCCACCAGTGATTTAACCATTGATGAGCAGTTCTTC | CATSDLTIDEQFF | TRBJ2-1 | . | . | TRBV24-1
TGTGCCAGCTCTACCAGCGGCACAGATACGCAGTATTTT | CASSTSGTDTQYF | TRBJ2-3 | few | . | TRBV7-3
TGTGCCATCAGTGAGTCTCCGACAGGGCTGAATGAGCAGTTCTTC | CAISESPTGLNEQFF | TRBJ2-1 | . | TRBD1 | TRBV10-3
TGCAGTGCTAGCCGGGGGAGTGGCGCCGGGGAGCTGTTTTTT | CSASRGSGAGELFF | TRBJ2-2 | . | . | TRBV20-1
TGTGCCACCAGTGCCCGGGACAGACCCTACAATGAGCAGTTCTTC | CATSARDRPYNEQFF | TRBJ2-1 | few | TRBD1 | TRBV24-1
TGTGCCAGCAGTTCCGGACTAGCGGGGACCTACAATGAGCAGTTCTTC | CASSSGLAGTYNEQFF | TRBJ2-1 | . | TRBD2 | TRBV12-3/TRBV12-4
TGCAGTGCTAGAGCGGAGACAGGGAAAACAGATACGCAGTATTTT | CSARAETGKTDTQYF | TRBJ2-3 | . | TRBD1 | TRBV20-1
TGCAGCGCTTATGGGAGGGCAGATTCTAACTATGGCTACACCTTC | CSAYGRADSNYGYTF | TRBJ1-2 | once | . | TRBV29-1
TGTGCCAGCAGTCCGGACTGGTCGAGCTCCTACAATGAGCAGTTCTTC | CASSPDWSSSYNEQFF | TRBJ2-1 | few | . | TRBV5-5
TGTGCCAGCAGCCCCGGCCAATATGATATAGCCTCCTATGGCTACACCTTC | CASSPGQYDIASYGYTF | TRBJ1-2 | . | . | TRBV7-8
TGTGCCACCTCCGGGGGCGAGTCGAGGAACACCGGGGAGCTGTTTTTT | CATSGGESRNTGELFF | TRBJ2-2 | . | . | TRBV7-2
TGTGCCAGCAGTTTCTGGAACCCTGAAGCTTTCTTT | CASSFWNPEAFF | TRBJ1-1 | . | . | TRBV12-3/TRBV12-4
TGCAGCGTGCAGGTCCAACCGGAGACCCAGTACTTC | CSVQVQPETQYF | TRBJ2-5 | many | . | TRBV29-1
TGTGCCAGCAGCCCTGACAGGGGGACCACTTTTTACTCTGGGGCCAACGTCCTGACTTTC | CASSPDRGTTFYSGANVLTF | TRBJ2-6 | few | TRBD1 | TRBV5-4
TGTGCCATCAGTCCCAGCCTCGATGCTAATGAAAAACTGTTTTTT | CAISPSLDANEKLFF | TRBJ1-4 | . | . | TRBV10-3
TGCGCCAGCGGACCTGGGACTACGCTCGGAGATACGCAGTATTTT | CASGPGTTLGDTQYF | TRBJ2-3 | . | TRBD2 | TRBV5-1
TGTGCCAGCAGTTTTGAGACAGGGACCAGTGGCTACACCTTC | CASSFETGTSGYTF | TRBJ1-2 | few | TRBD1 | TRBV12-3/TRBV12-4
TGTGCCAGCAACGAATGGGGGGCGATGAGATCTGAAGCTTTCTTT | CASNEWGAMRSEAFF | TRBJ1-1 | . | . | TRBV12-3/TRBV12-4
TGTGCCAGTAGTGGGGGGACTTATAGCAATCAGCCCCAGCATTTT | CASSGGTYSNQPQHF | TRBJ1-5 | . | . | TRBV19
TGTGCCAGTAGTTTCCGGGACGGCGGCACAGATACGCAGTATTTT | CASSFRDGGTDTQYF | TRBJ2-3 | few | . | TRBV19
TGCAGTGCTAGGGAAAACTATAATTCACCCCTCCACTTT | CSARENYNSPLHF | TRBJ1-6 | . | . | TRBV20-1
TGTGCCAGCTCACCAGTGGCGGGAGGAATCGGGACCGAGCAGTACTTC | CASSPVAGGIGTEQYF | TRBJ2-7 | . | TRBD2 | TRBV18
TGCGCCAGCAGCTTGGAACTAGCGGGAGGCCTTGAGACCCAGTACTTC | CASSLELAGGLETQYF | TRBJ2-5 | . | TRBD2 | TRBV5-1
TGCAGTGCTAGAGAAGCCAGGGGATTCACTGAAGCTTTCTTT | CSAREARGFTEAFF | TRBJ1-1 | . | . | TRBV20-1
TGTGCCAGCACCCAAAAGCCCGGATACGAGCAGTACTTC | CASTQKPGYEQYF | TRBJ2-7 | . | . | TRBV2
TGTGCCAGCAGTTTATACGCGGGGGCTTTCCAAGAGACCCAGTACTTC | CASSLYAGAFQETQYF | TRBJ2-5 | few | . | TRBV27
TGTGCCAGCAGACGGACTAGCGGGACCGCTTACGAGCAGTACTTC | CASRRTSGTAYEQYF | TRBJ2-7 | . | TRBD2 | TRBV11-1
TGTGCCAGCAGCTTAAGGCCCCCAGGGGGGGATACGCAGTATTTT | CASSLRPPGGDTQYF | TRBJ2-3 | few | . | TRBV7-9
TGTGCCAGCAGCTTAGAAGTGGACAGGGTCTACGAGCAGTACTTC | CASSLEVDRVYEQYF | TRBJ2-7 | . | TRBD1 | TRBV11-2
TGTGCCAGCAGCCACAGGACGGGGAAGAACACTGAAGCTTTCTTT | CASSHRTGKNTEAFF | TRBJ1-1 | once | . | TRBV6-2/TRBV6-3
TGTGCCACCAGCACATACAGGGGGAACACTGAAGCTTTCTTT | CATSTYRGNTEAFF | TRBJ1-1 | . | TRBD1 | TRBV15
TGTGCCATCGAGGGGAGCCCAGATACGCAGTATTTT | CAIEGSPDTQYF | TRBJ2-3 | . | . | TRBV2